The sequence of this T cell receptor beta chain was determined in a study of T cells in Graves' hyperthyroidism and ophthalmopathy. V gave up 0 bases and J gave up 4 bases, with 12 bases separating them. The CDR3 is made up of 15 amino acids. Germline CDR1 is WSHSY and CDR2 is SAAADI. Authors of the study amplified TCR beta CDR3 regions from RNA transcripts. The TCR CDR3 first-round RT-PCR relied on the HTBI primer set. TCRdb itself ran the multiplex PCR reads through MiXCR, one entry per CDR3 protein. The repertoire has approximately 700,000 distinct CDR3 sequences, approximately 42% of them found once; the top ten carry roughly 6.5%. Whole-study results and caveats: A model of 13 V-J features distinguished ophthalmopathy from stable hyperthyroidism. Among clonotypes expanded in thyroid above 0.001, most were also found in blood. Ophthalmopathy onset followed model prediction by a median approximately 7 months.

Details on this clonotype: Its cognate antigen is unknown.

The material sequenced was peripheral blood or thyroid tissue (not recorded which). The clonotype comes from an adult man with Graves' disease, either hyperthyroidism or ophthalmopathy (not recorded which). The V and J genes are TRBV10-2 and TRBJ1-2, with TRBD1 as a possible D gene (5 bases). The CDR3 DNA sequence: TGCGCCAGCAGTGAGTCATTAGGGGAAGGCTATGGCTACACCTTC. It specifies CASSESLGEGYGYTF.